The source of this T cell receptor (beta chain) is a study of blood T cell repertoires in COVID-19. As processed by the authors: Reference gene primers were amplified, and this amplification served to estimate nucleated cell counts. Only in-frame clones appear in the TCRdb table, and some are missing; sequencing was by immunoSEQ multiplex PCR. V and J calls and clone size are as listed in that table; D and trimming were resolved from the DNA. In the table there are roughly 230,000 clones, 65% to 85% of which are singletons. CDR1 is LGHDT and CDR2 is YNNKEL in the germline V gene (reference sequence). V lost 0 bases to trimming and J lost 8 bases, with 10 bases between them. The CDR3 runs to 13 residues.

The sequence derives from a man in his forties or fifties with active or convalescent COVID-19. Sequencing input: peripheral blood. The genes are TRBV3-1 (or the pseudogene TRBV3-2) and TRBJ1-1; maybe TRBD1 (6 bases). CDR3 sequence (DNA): TGTGCCAGCAGCCAAGACCCACAGGGAGAAGCTTTCTTT. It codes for CASSQDPQGEAFF.